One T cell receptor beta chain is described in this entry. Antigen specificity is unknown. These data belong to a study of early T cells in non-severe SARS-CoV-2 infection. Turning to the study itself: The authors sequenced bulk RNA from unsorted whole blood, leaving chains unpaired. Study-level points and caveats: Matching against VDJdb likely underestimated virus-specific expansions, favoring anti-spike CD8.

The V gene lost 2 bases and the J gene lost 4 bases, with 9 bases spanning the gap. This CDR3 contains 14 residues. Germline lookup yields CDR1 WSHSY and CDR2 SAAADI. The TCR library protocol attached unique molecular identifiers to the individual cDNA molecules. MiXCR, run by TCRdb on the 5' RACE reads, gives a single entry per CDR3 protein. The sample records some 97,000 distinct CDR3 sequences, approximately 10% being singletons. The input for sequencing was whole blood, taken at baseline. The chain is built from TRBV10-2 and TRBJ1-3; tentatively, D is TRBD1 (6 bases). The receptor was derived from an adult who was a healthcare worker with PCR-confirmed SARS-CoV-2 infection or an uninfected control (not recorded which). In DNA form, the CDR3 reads TGCGCCAGCAGTGAGACAGGGACAGGAAACACCATATATTTT. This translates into CASSETGTGNTIYF.